This is a list of T cell receptor beta chains from one sample in a study of blood T cells in healthy people across ages. MiXCR, run by TCRdb on the 5' RACE reads, gives a single entry per CDR3 protein. The sample holds hundreds of thousands of distinct CDR3 sequences, around 31% seen once. The sequenced sample consisted of blood. The receptor set was obtained from a woman of 80 years or more in good health. CDR3s include the opening cysteine and the closing phenylalanine or tryptophan. The order of the fields is clone size, D gene, V gene, J gene, CDR3 DNA, CDR3 protein. The D gene is left open where the match is weak. The listing skips clone size in some rows; elsewhere it reads once, few, many or a size class.

clone_size: many
d_call: NA
v_call: TRBV28
j_call: TRBJ1-2
cdr3_nt: TGTGCCAGCAGGGGGATCGGGAGAAACTATGGCTACACCTTC
cdr3_aa: CASRGIGRNYGYTF

clone_size: NA
d_call: NA
v_call: TRBV5-5
j_call: TRBJ2-5
cdr3_nt: TGTGCCAGCAGCCGTCGAGGAGGGGGCCAAGAGACCCAGTACTTC
cdr3_aa: CASSRRGGGQETQYF

clone_size: many
d_call: NA
v_call: TRBV29-1
j_call: TRBJ2-1
cdr3_nt: TGCAGCGTTGCCTGGAGCGCTGGGAATGAGCAGTTCTTC
cdr3_aa: CSVAWSAGNEQFF

clone_size: few
d_call: TRBD2
v_call: TRBV6-5
j_call: TRBJ2-4
cdr3_nt: TGTGCCAGCAGTTACTCCTCGGGGGGACTAGCCAAAAACATTCTGTACTTC
cdr3_aa: CASSYSSGGLAKNILYF

clone_size: NA
d_call: NA
v_call: TRBV4-1
j_call: TRBJ2-3
cdr3_nt: TGCGCCAGCAGCCGGACAGTGGGAAACACAGATACGCAGTATTTT
cdr3_aa: CASSRTVGNTDTQYF

clone_size: NA
d_call: TRBD2
v_call: TRBV7-2
j_call: TRBJ2-5
cdr3_nt: TGTGCCAGCAGATCAACTAGCGGGCAAGAGACCCAGTACTTC
cdr3_aa: CASRSTSGQETQYF

clone_size: few
d_call: NA
v_call: TRBV5-4
j_call: TRBJ2-3
cdr3_nt: TGTGCCAGCAGCCCGGGACTCCCTAGGAATACGCAGTATTTT
cdr3_aa: CASSPGLPRNTQYF

clone_size: few
d_call: NA
v_call: TRBV30
j_call: TRBJ1-5
cdr3_nt: TGTGCCTGGAACGGGGCAGAGGATCAGCCCCAGCATTTT
cdr3_aa: CAWNGAEDQPQHF

clone_size: NA
d_call: NA
v_call: TRBV12-3/TRBV12-4
j_call: TRBJ1-1
cdr3_nt: TGTGCCAGCAGTGGGCAGATCAACACTGAAGCTTTCTTT
cdr3_aa: CASSGQINTEAFF

clone_size: NA
d_call: TRBD1
v_call: TRBV7-2
j_call: TRBJ2-3
cdr3_nt: TGTGCCAGCAGCTTAGGGACAGGGATTAGCACAGATACGCAGTATTTT
cdr3_aa: CASSLGTGISTDTQYF

clone_size: NA
d_call: TRBD1
v_call: TRBV18
j_call: TRBJ2-7
cdr3_nt: TGTGCCAGCTCACCATTTACCGGGACAGGGGACGAGCAGTACTTC
cdr3_aa: CASSPFTGTGDEQYF

clone_size: NA
d_call: TRBD1
v_call: TRBV20-1
j_call: TRBJ1-5
cdr3_nt: TGCAGTGCTCCGCGACAGGGTTCTCAGCCCCAGCATTTT
cdr3_aa: CSAPRQGSQPQHF

clone_size: many
d_call: TRBD1
v_call: TRBV5-1
j_call: TRBJ1-2
cdr3_nt: TGCGCCAGCAGCGCATCCGGGACAGGGAGAGGCTACACCTTC
cdr3_aa: CASSASGTGRGYTF

clone_size: many
d_call: NA
v_call: TRBV4-3
j_call: TRBJ1-1
cdr3_nt: TGCGCCAGCAGCCAAGATTTAGGTTGGGAAGCTTTCTTT
cdr3_aa: CASSQDLGWEAFF